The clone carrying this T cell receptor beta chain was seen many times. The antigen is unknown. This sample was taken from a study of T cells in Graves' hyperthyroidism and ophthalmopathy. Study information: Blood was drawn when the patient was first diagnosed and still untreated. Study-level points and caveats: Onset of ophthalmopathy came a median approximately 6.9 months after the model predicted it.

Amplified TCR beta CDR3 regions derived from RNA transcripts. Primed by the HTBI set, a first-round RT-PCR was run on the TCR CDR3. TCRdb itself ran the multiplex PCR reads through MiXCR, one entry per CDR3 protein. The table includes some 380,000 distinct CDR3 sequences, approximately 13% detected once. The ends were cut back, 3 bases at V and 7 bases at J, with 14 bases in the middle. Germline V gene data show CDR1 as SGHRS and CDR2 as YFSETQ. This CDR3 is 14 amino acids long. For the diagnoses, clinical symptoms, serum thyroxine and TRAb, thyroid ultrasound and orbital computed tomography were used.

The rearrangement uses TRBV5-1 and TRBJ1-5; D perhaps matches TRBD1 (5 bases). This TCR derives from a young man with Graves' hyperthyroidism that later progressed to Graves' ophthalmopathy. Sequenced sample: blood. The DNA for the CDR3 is TGCGCCAGCAGCTCTCAGGGAGGAGGACAGCCCCAGCATTTT. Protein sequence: CASSSQGGGQPQHF.